The 12 T cell receptor beta chains presented below share a single source sample, sequenced in a study of cytomegalovirus exposure and HLA in healthy donors (dated by TCRdb to 2017 to 2019). Libraries came from the immunoSEQ multiplex PCR assay. A mixture of 60 forward primers for TCR Vbeta segments and 13 reverse primers for TCR Jbeta segments was used in the multiplex PCR. TCRdb mirrors the immuneACCESS table, restricted to in-frame sequences. Some clones are absent from its copies; in checked studies, under half trace to an unresolved V gene, and the reason for the others is unknown. This sample comprises about 130,000 clones, around four fifths of them detected only once. The ten largest account for under 13% of the sample. Input material: PBMCs. All receptors come from a man between 25 and 39 years old in good health and CMV-seropositive.

In its sample, this clone was seen a few times. The chain uses TRBV7-9 and TRBJ1-2; tentatively, D is TRBD1 (5 bases). The length of the CDR3 is 15 residues. Per the germline V gene, CDR1 is SEHNR and CDR2 is FQNEAQ (reference sequence). The ends were cut back, 1 base at V and 5 bases at J, with 14 bases in the middle. Here the CDR3 DNA reads TGTGCCAGCAGCTTAGAGGCGTTGGGACTATATGGCTACACCTTC. This gives the protein CASSLEALGLYGYTF. The full variable domain, in which reference TRBV7-9 and TRBJ1-2 provide the parts outside the CDR3, is DTGVSQNPRHKITKRGQNVTFRCDPISEHNRLYWYRQTLGQGPEFLTYFQNEAQLEKSRLLSDRFSAERPKGSFSTLEIQRTEQGDSAMYLCASSLEALGLYGYTFGSGTRLTVV.

The chain uses TRBV28 and TRBJ1-5, with D hard to call. Germline CDR1 MDHEN, CDR2 SYDVKM. The CDR3 is 15 amino acids. Trimming cost V 6 bases and J 3 bases, with 15 bases left between them. The chain's CDR3 is CASSYSLQDNQPQHF. For the CDR3, the DNA is TGTGCCAGCAGCTACAGCCTTCAGGACAATCAGCCCCAGCATTTT.

This chain's CDR3 is CASSLPGLAGGGVGQYF. CDR3 bases: TGTGCCAGCAGTTTACCGGGACTAGCGGGCGGAGGGGTAGGGCAGTACTTC. The rearrangement uses TRBV28 and TRBJ2-7; 12 nucleotides agree with TRBD2. The germline gives CDR1 MDHEN, CDR2 SYDVKM. The CDR3 is 17 residues long. V was pared by 2 bases and J by 9 bases, with 14 bases of the junction left unmatched.

The genes are TRBV7-2 and TRBJ1-2; D is perhaps TRBD1 (6 bases). Germline CDR1 SGHTA, CDR2 FQGNSA. This CDR3 is 16 amino acids long. V lost 0 bases and J lost 0, with 11 bases in between. As DNA, the CDR3 is TGTGCCAGCAGCTTAGCGAGGACAGCGACTAACTATGGCTACACCTTC. Amino acids: CASSLARTATNYGYTF.

This rearrangement joins TRBV7-6 to TRBJ1-5, with D tentatively TRBD1 (5 bases). The CDR3 has 15 residues. The V end was cut by 1 base, the J end by 4 bases, with 11 bases between. Germline V lookup: CDR1 SGHVS, CDR2 FNYEAQ. The CDR3 spells CASSLGEGANQPQHF. The CDR3 coding sequence is TGTGCCAGCAGCTTAGGGGAAGGGGCGAATCAGCCCCAGCATTTT. The variable domain in full, completed from reference TRBV7-6 and TRBJ1-5, reads GAGVSQSPRYKVTKRGQDVALRCDPISGHVSLYWYRQALGQGPEFLTYFNYEAQQDKSGLPNDRFSAERPEGSISTLTIQRTEQRDSAMYRCASSLGEGANQPQHFGDGTRLSIL.

The chain uses TRBV7-8 and TRBJ2-3; possibly TRBD2 for D (6 bases). CDR1 SGHVS and CDR2 FQNEAQ come from the germline V gene. There are 14 residues in the CDR3. Trimming stripped 5 bases from V and 4 bases from J, with 13 bases between. The CDR3 DNA is TGTGCCAGCAGCACGCGGGAAGGTGCAGATACGCAGTATTTT. The encoded protein is CASSTREGADTQYF.

A few counts support this clone. The chain joins TRBV9 to TRBJ2-1; D is undetermined. The length of the CDR3 is 12 residues. CDR1 and CDR2 from the germline V gene are SGDLS and YYNGEE. V lost 2 bases and J 4 bases, leaving 4 bases between the germline ends. CDR3 region: CASSVRYNEQFF. The CDR3 DNA follows: TGTGCCAGCAGCGTGAGGTACAATGAGCAGTTCTTC. Full variable domain (outside the CDR3, taken from reference TRBV9 and TRBJ2-1): DSGVTQTPKHLITATGQRVTLRCSPRSGDLSVYWYQQSLDQGLQFLIQYYNGEERAKGNILERFSAQQFPDLHSELNLSSLELGDSALYFCASSVRYNEQFFGPGTRLTVL.

About this clone: The sample has other DNA sequences that encode this CDR3 too. The chain joins TRBV2 to TRBJ1-1; D perhaps matches TRBD1 (5 bases). Germline loops: CDR1 SNHLY, CDR2 FYNNEI. V dropped 4 bases and J dropped 1 base, with 7 bases sitting between them. CDR3 length equals 13 residues. CDR3 DNA: TGTGCCAGCAGTGCACAGGAGAACACTGAAGCTTTCTTT. Amino acid sequence: CASSAQENTEAFF.

About this clone itself: The sample has other DNA sequences that encode this CDR3 too. The chain uses TRBV7-9 and TRBJ1-1; 7 nucleotides align to TRBD1. V lost 3 bases, J lost 5 bases, and 6 bases stayed unmatched. The CDR3 sequence is 14 residues long. Germline CDR1 reads SEHNR; CDR2 reads FQNEAQ (reference sequence). This CDR3 is CASSFQGERTEAFF. CDR3 sequence (DNA): TGTGCCAGCAGCTTCCAGGGGGAGAGGACTGAAGCTTTCTTT.

This chain uses TRBV21-1 with TRBJ2-2; TRBD1 reflects the table's D call only, with no check against the DNA. TRBV21-1 is reported as a pseudogene. The CDR3 has 18 residues. The CDR3 DNA sequence: TGTGCCAGCACGGCGGACAGGGGGGACATTTCGAACACCGGGGAGCTGTTTTTT. The encoded protein is CASTADRGDISNTGELFF.

V and J are TRBV11-1 and TRBJ2-7; a weak D match, TRBD2 (6 bases). CDR1 SGHAT and CDR2 FQDESV come from the germline V gene (reference sequence). The CDR3 sequence is 15 residues long. V shed 5 bases and J shed 6 bases, with 20 bases lying between them. The CDR3 region is CASSAGLGGRFEQYF. In nucleotides, the CDR3 is TGTGCCAGCAGCGCGGGACTTGGGGGTAGATTCGAGCAGTACTTC.

The chain joins TRBV10-1 to TRBJ2-2; 8 bases align to TRBD1. The V and J ends lost 7 bases and 4 bases, in that order; junction bases with no gene match: 8. The CDR3 extends over 15 amino acids. Per germline, CDR1 WNHNN and CDR2 SYGVQD (reference sequence). The CDR3 DNA reads TGCGCCAGCAAGGTCCAGGGGGCGGGCACCGGGGAGCTGTTTTTT. Translated: CASKVQGAGTGELFF.